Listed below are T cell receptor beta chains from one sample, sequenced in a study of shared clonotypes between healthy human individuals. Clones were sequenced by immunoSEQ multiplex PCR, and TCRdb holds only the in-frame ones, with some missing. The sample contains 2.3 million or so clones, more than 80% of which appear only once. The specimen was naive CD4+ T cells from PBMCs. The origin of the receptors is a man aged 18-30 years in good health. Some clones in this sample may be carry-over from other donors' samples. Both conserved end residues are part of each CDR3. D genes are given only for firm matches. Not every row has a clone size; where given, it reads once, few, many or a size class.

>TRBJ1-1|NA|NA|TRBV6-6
CASSLIGGGGEAFF
TGTGCCAGCAGTCTCATCGGCGGGGGAGGTGAAGCTTTCTTT
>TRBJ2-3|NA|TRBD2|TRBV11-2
CASSSKAWTSGSSTDTQYF
TGTGCCAGCAGCTCCAAGGCCTGGACTAGCGGATCTAGCACAGATACGCAGTATTTT
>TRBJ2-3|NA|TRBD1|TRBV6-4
CASAEGAMGTDTQYF
TGTGCCAGCGCAGAGGGGGCCATGGGCACAGATACGCAGTATTTT
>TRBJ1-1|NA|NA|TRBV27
CASTEAFF
TGTGCCAGCACTGAAGCTTTCTTT
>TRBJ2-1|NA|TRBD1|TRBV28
CASSLLGQGAYGSYNEQFF
TGTGCCAGCAGTTTACTGGGACAGGGGGCTTACGGTTCCTACAATGAGCAGTTCTTC
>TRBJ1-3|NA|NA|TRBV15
CATSRGRNTIYF
TGTGCCACCAGCAGGGGTAGAAACACCATATATTTT
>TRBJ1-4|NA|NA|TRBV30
CAWTPGVINEKLFF
TGTGCCTGGACCCCAGGGGTAATTAATGAAAAACTGTTTTTT
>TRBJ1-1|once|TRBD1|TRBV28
CASSARDRGPNTEAFF
TGTGCCAGCAGTGCCCGGGACAGGGGGCCGAACACTGAAGCTTTCTTT
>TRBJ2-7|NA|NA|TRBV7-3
CASSLAPGYEQYF
TGTGCCAGCAGCTTAGCCCCCGGCTACGAGCAGTACTTC
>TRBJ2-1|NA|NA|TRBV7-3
CASSPPSGEQFF
TGTGCCAGCAGCCCCCCCTCCGGTGAGCAGTTCTTC
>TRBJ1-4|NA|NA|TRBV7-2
CASSLVWGFNEKLFF
TGTGCCAGCAGCTTAGTATGGGGTTTCAATGAAAAACTGTTTTTT
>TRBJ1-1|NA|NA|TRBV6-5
CASTRGGHTEAFF
TGTGCCAGCACCCGGGGGGGGCACACTGAAGCTTTCTTT
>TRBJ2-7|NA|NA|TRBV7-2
CASSLGPVLLGEQYF
TGTGCCAGCAGCTTAGGTCCGGTCCTCCTGGGGGAGCAGTACTTC
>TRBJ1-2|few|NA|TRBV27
CASSPREYGYTF
TGTGCCAGCAGTCCGAGGGAGTATGGCTACACCTTC
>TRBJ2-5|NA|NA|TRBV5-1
CASSPAAGPQETQYF
TGCGCCAGCAGCCCGGCTGCGGGGCCACAAGAGACCCAGTACTTC
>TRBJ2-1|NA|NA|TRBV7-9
CASSLYPGSEQFF
TGTGCCAGCAGCTTGTACCCAGGGTCTGAGCAGTTCTTC
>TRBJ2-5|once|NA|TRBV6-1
CASSAGGLGQETQYF
TGTGCCAGCAGTGCAGGAGGGCTAGGACAAGAGACCCAGTACTTC
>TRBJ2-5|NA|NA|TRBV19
CASSRGGTPQETQYF
TGTGCCAGTAGTCGTGGCGGGACCCCCCAAGAGACCCAGTACTTC
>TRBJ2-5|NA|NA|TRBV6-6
CASSNIRTQETQYF
TGTGCCAGCAGCAACATCAGGACCCAAGAGACCCAGTACTTC
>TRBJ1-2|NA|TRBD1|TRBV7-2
CASSPTRTGASYGYTF
TGTGCCAGCAGCCCAACCCGGACAGGGGCATCCTATGGCTACACCTTC
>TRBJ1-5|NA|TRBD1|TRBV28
CASRLDRAVDSNQPQHF
TGTGCCAGCAGACTGGACAGGGCAGTCGATAGCAATCAGCCCCAGCATTTT
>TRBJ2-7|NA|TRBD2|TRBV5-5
CASSPAGGSYEQYF
TGTGCCAGCAGCCCCGCGGGGGGATCCTACGAGCAGTACTTC
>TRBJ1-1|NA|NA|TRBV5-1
CASSLVPINDRMNTEAFF
TGCGCCAGCAGCTTGGTTCCCATAAATGACAGGATGAACACTGAAGCTTTCTTT
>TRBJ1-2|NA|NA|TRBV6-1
CASSLGGTVNYGYTF
TGTGCCAGCAGCCTAGGGGGAACAGTTAACTATGGCTACACCTTC
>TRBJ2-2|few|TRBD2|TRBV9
CASSVSGANTGELFF
TGTGCCAGCAGCGTTAGCGGGGCGAACACCGGGGAGCTGTTTTTT
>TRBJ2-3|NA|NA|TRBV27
CASSLLITDTQYF
TGTGCCAGCAGTTTACTAATCACAGATACGCAGTATTTT
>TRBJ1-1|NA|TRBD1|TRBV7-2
CASSSPDRGNTEAFF
TGTGCCAGCAGCTCCCCGGACAGGGGGAACACTGAAGCTTTCTTT
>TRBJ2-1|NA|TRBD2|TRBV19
CASSTGGGRGSYNEQFF
TGTGCCAGTAGTACAGGAGGCGGGAGGGGCTCCTACAATGAGCAGTTCTTC
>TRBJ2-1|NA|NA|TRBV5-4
CASNGRNNEQFF
TGTGCCAGCAATGGGCGAAACAATGAGCAGTTCTTC
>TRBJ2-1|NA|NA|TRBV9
CASSVAGRGSYNEQFF
TGTGCCAGCAGCGTAGCGGGAAGGGGTTCCTACAATGAGCAGTTCTTC
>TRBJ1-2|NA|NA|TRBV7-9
CASTITTGRGLYGYTF
TGTGCCAGCACCATCACAACAGGGCGGGGACTCTATGGCTACACCTTC
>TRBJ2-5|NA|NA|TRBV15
CATSRGVGETQYF
TGTGCCACCAGCAGAGGGGTCGGAGAGACCCAGTACTTC
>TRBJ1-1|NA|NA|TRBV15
CATSRGNTEAFF
TGTGCCACCAGCAGAGGGAACACTGAAGCTTTCTTT
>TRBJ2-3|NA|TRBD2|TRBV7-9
CASRGLAVTDTQYF
TGTGCCAGCCGTGGACTAGCGGTCACAGATACGCAGTATTTT
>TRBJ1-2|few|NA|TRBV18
CASSPTEGYGYTF
TGTGCCAGCTCACCAACCGAGGGCTATGGCTACACCTTC
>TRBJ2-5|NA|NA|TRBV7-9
CASSLGFMRPVGGETQYF
TGTGCCAGCAGCTTAGGGTTTATGAGGCCTGTAGGAGGGGAGACCCAGTACTTC
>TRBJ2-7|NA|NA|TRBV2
CASRLPSYEQYF
TGTGCCAGCAGGCTCCCTTCCTACGAGCAGTACTTC
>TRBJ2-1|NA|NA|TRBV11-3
CASSTTRSHEQFF
TGTGCCAGCAGCACAACTAGGAGTCATGAGCAGTTCTTC
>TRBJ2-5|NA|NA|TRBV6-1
CASSEAGGGKETQYF
TGTGCCAGCAGTGAAGCGGGCGGCGGGAAAGAGACCCAGTACTTC
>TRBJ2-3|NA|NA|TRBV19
CASSIGQSDTQYF
TGTGCCAGTAGTATCGGACAGTCAGATACGCAGTATTTT
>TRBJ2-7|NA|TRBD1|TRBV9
CASSSRQGSSYEQYF
TGTGCCAGCAGCTCTAGACAGGGGAGCTCCTACGAGCAGTACTTC
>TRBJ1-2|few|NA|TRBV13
CASSSQDSYGYTF
TGTGCCAGCAGCTCACAAGACAGCTATGGCTACACCTTC
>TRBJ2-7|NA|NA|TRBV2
CASTNLPLYEQYF
TGTGCCAGCACCAATCTCCCGCTCTACGAGCAGTACTTC
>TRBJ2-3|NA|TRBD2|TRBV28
CASKRGLADPYTDTQYF
TGTGCCAGCAAGAGAGGACTAGCGGACCCTTACACAGATACGCAGTATTTT
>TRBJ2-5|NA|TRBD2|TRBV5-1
CASGTGGETQYF
TGCGCCAGCGGGACGGGAGGAGAGACCCAGTACTTC
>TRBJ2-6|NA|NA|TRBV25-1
CASSGTAPSGANVLTF
TGTGCCAGCAGTGGGACAGCCCCCTCTGGGGCCAACGTCCTGACTTTC
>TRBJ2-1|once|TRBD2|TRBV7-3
CASSLAGVNEQFF
TGTGCCAGCAGCTTAGCGGGGGTCAATGAGCAGTTCTTC
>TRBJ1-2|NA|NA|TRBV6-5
CASSSAVGGRDYGYTF
TGTGCCAGCAGTTCGGCGGTAGGGGGTAGGGACTATGGCTACACCTTC
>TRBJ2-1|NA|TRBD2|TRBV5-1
CASSPGTSGTVRDEQFF
TGCGCCAGCAGCCCTGGGACTAGCGGGACGGTAAGGGATGAGCAGTTCTTC
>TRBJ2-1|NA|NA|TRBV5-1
CASSLVGGIGEQFF
TGCGCCAGCAGCTTGGTAGGCGGGATTGGGGAGCAGTTCTTC
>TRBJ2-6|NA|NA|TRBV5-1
CASSFPHHSGANVLTF
TGCGCCAGCAGCTTCCCTCACCACTCTGGGGCCAACGTCCTGACTTTC
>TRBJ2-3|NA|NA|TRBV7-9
CASSAFGGGYTDTQYF
TGTGCCAGCAGCGCCTTCGGAGGGGGATACACAGATACGCAGTATTTT
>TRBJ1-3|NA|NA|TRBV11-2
CASSLTSNSPQGSGNTIYF
TGTGCCAGCAGCCTTACATCAAACTCTCCACAGGGCTCTGGAAACACCATATATTTT
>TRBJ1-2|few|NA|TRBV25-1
CASSNDITYTF
TGTGCCAGCAGTAATGACATAACCTACACCTTC